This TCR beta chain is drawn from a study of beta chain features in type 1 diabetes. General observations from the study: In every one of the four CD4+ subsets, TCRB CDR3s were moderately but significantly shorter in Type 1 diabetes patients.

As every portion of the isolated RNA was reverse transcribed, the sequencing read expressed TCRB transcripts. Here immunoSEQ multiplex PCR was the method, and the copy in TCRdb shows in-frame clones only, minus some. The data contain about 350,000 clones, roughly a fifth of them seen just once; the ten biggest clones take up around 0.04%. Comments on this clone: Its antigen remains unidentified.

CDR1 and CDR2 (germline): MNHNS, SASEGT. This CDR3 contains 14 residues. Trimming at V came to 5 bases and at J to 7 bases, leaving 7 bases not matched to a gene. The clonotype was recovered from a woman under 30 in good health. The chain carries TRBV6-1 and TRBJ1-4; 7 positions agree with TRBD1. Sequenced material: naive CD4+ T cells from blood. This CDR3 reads CASSTGTVGEKLFF. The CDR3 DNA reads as TGTGCCAGCAGTACCGGGACAGTTGGTGAAAAACTGTTTTTT.